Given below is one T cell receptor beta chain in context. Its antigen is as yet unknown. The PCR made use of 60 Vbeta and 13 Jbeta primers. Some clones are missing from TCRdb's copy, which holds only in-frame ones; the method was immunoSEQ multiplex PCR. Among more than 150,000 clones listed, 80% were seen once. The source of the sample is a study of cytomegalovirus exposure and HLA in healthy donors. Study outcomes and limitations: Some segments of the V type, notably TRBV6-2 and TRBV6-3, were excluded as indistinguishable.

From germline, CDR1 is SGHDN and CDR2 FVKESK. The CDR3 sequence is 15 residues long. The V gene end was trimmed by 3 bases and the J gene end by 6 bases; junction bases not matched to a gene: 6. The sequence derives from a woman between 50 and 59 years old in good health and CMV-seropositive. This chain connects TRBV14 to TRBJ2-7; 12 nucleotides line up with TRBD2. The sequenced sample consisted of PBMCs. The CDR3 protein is CASSQRLAGVPEQYF. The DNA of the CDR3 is TGTGCCAGCAGCCAGCGACTAGCGGGAGTTCCCGAGCAGTACTTC. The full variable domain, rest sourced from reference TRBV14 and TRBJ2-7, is EAGVTQFPSHSVIEKGQTVTLRCDPISGHDNLYWYRRVMGKEIKFLLHFVKESKQDESGMPNNRFLAERTGGTYSTLKVQPAELEDSGVYFCASSQRLAGVPEQYFGPGTRLTVT.